This section outlines one T cell receptor (beta chain) sequence together with its context. Its specificity is not known. This record belongs to a study of shared clonotypes between healthy human individuals. Study details: Each donor's CD4 naive and CD4 memory cells filled three plates apiece, CD8 naive two, and CD8 memory one. Overall study findings and caveats: When naive CD4 clonotypes were compared across a few donors, around 5% were shared.

Sorted-subset replicate PCRs used 200 ng DNA, approximately 33,000 T cell genomes. Here immunoSEQ multiplex PCR was the method, and the copy in TCRdb shows in-frame clones only, minus some. The table shows roughly 2 million clones, with 95% occurring only once. The CDR3 spans 16 residues. With 6 bases clipped from V and 2 bases from J, the junction kept 9 bases outside the gene matches. CDR1 and CDR2 from the germline V gene are SGHTA and FQGNSA. The sample consisted of naive CD4+ T cells sorted from blood. Subset here: CD45RA+ positively selected. This receptor was identified in a man in his late teens or twenties in good health. The chain recombines TRBV7-2 with TRBJ2-2, with TRBD2 matching over 7 bases. The CDR3 loop reads CASRLLAEINTGELFF. The CDR3 region has the DNA TGTGCCAGCAGATTGCTAGCGGAGATAAACACCGGGGAGCTGTTTTTT.